This T cell receptor (beta chain) derives from a study of blood T cell repertoires in COVID-19. Study-wide context: Sample material is recorded as cDNA or gDNA derived from T cells, B-cell-depleted T cells, or PBMCs.

As originally analysed: For nucleated cells, counts were estimated from reference gene primer amplification. TCRdb's table, derived via immunoSEQ multiplex PCR, lists solely in-frame clones and lacks some. D and trimming come from the DNA, and the V and J calls and clone size come from that table. The data contain about 130,000 clones, 74% of them singletons. The CDR3 has 15 amino acids. Germline values: CDR1 LNHDA, CDR2 SQIVND (reference sequence). The V and J ends lost 7 bases and 2 bases, in that order; junction bases with no gene match: 8. Followed longitudinally, the Seattle patients had been enrolled during active infection.

The sequencing sample was made of peripheral blood. The TCR originated in a man at least 80 years old with COVID-19, enrolled during active disease. The gene calls are TRBV19 and TRBJ2-3; TRBD1 aligns across 8 bases. CDR3 sequence reads: CASTRTGPNTDTQYF. In nucleotides, the CDR3 is TGTGCCAGTACGAGGACAGGGCCTAACACAGATACGCAGTATTTT.